This T cell receptor (beta chain) derives from a study of cytomegalovirus exposure and HLA in healthy donors. Study results and caveats: A missense variant in DCLRE1C was later tied to TCR beta V- and J-gene trimming. Sequences of the TCR beta chain were said to predict the HLA-A and HLA-B alleles of most subjects accurately. Differences between HLA loci emerged in a later analysis of TCR association rates, with DRB1 most and HLA-C fewest.

Concerning this clone: Its antigen is unknown.

The germline V gene has CDR1 MDHEN and CDR2 SYDVKM. Trimming pared 3 bases from V and 0 bases from J, leaving 9 bases between. The CDR3 has 15 residues. Primers included in the PCR were 60 Vbeta and 13 Jbeta primers. TCRdb's table, derived via immunoSEQ multiplex PCR, lists solely in-frame clones and lacks some. The sample has around 190,000 clones, over 70% seen once. This TCR was recovered from a man aged 35-49 years in good health and CMV-seropositive. J is TRBJ1-5 and V is TRBV28, with D possibly matching TRBD1 (5 bases). The sample comprised PBMCs. The CDR3 sequence: CASSLGPFSNQPQHF. CDR3 DNA sequence: TGTGCCAGCAGTTTGGGGCCCTTTAGCAATCAGCCCCAGCATTTT.